These 8 T cell receptor beta chains came from one sample sequenced in a study of response to subunit inactivated influenza vaccine. TCRdb ran MiXCR on the RT-PCR reads and lists one entry per CDR3 protein. This repertoire shows more than 450,000 distinct CDR3 sequences, around 10% found once; its top ten account for roughly 11%. These data were also filed under a second study, of T cells expressing NK-cell markers. That publication notes: UMIs accompanied the 5'RACE template switching by which TCR beta cDNA was made.

The specimen comprised PBMCs from blood, sampled on the day of vaccination. Receptors originate from a man aged 45-65 years who received an inactivated influenza vaccine.

There are a few counts of this clonotype. This chain joins TRBV5-1 and TRBJ2-7; no definite D call. The CDR3 runs to 15 residues. V was trimmed by 0 bases and J by 3 bases, leaving 13 bases between them. Germline values: CDR1 SGHRS, CDR2 YFSETQ. The CDR3 spells CASSLASDPFYEQYF. The CDR3 DNA reads TGCGCCAGCAGCTTGGCCTCAGACCCTTTCTACGAGCAGTACTTC.

This chain joins TRBV20-1 and TRBJ2-1; D is possibly TRBD1 or TRBD2 (5 bases each). V was trimmed by 5 bases and J by 5 bases, leaving 10 bases between them. The V gene's germline CDR1 is DFQATT and CDR2 SNEGSKA (reference sequence). This CDR3 spans 12 amino acids. The CDR3 is CSAERGNNEQFF. The CDR3 nucleotides read TGCAGTGCTGAGAGGGGAAACAATGAGCAGTTCTTC.

The gene calls are TRBV27 and TRBJ2-1, with 14 bases identical to TRBD2. CDR1 and CDR2 (germline): MNHEY, SMNVEV (reference sequence). Trimming took 8 bases from V and 3 from J; bases not matched to a gene: 6. The CDR3 loop spans 16 amino acids. CDR3 nucleotide sequence: TGTGCCAGCCGACTAGCGGGAGGGGTTATCTACAATGAGCAGTTCTTC. Protein sequence: CASRLAGGVIYNEQFF.

This clonotype appeared many times. The chain combines TRBV5-1 with TRBJ2-1, with no clear D. The CDR3 runs to 14 residues. The germline V gene has CDR1 SGHRS and CDR2 YFSETQ. V was clipped by 2 bases and J by 5 bases, with 11 bases between them. DNA of the CDR3: TGCGCCAGCAGCTTAGGCTCAAATGACAATGAGCAGTTCTTC. It codes for CASSLGSNDNEQFF.

There are a few counts of this clonotype. This chain links TRBV6-1 with TRBJ1-2; weak D call: TRBD1 (6 bases). CDR3 size: 14 residues. Germline loops: CDR1 MNHNS, CDR2 SASEGT. With 0 bases removed from V and 6 bases from J, the gap between germline ends came to 11 bases. The CDR3 nucleotides are TGTGCCAGCAGTGAAGCCTCCGGGACAAATGGCTACACCTTC. It codes for CASSEASGTNGYTF.

The table lists this clonotype with a few counts. The chain combines TRBV7-2 with TRBJ2-1; 13 bases agree with TRBD2. Trimming removed 5 bases from V and 8 bases from J; junction bases left unmatched: 6. The CDR3 is 15 residues long. The germline V gene encodes CDR1 SGHTA and CDR2 FQGNSA. Written as DNA, the CDR3 is TGTGCCAGCAGCCAGGGACTAGCGGGAAGATATGAGCAGTTCTTC. Translated: CASSQGLAGRYEQFF.

This clonotype was seen only a few times. One end of the junction does not line up with germline, which may come from a read error. This sequence joins TRBV4-3 and TRBJ2-4, with a weak D call TRBD1 (5 bases). Germline V gene sequence: CDR1 LGHNA, CDR2 YSLEER. The length of the CDR3 is 16 residues. CDR3 sequence: CASSQGLREAENIQYF. The CDR3, as DNA: TGCGCCAGCAGCCAAGGGCTCAGGGAAGCCGAAAACATTCAGTACTTC.

The V and J genes are TRBV5-6 and TRBJ2-4; no definite D call. Germline values: CDR1 SGHDT, CDR2 YYEEEE. The CDR3 extends over 14 amino acids. Trimming removed 0 bases at V and 1 base at J, with 5 bases between. CDR3 loop: CASSLVRAKNIQYF. CDR3 nucleotide sequence: TGTGCCAGCAGCTTGGTAAGGGCCAAAAACATTCAGTACTTC. Full variable domain (rest looked up from reference TRBV5-6 and TRBJ2-4): DAGVTQSPTHLIKTRGQQVTLRCSPKSGHDTVSWYQQALGQGPQFIFQYYEEEERQRGNFPDRFSGHQFPNYSSELNVNALLLGDSALYLCASSLVRAKNIQYFGAGTRLSVL.